These T cell receptor beta chains were read from a single sample in a study of T cells in Graves' hyperthyroidism and ophthalmopathy. One entry per CDR3 protein results from TCRdb running MiXCR on the multiplex PCR reads. The profile shows a few hundred thousand distinct CDR3 sequences, 15% to 20% of them singletons. The sequencing sample was made of blood. The receptors derive from a woman aged 18-29 years with Graves' ophthalmopathy. CDR3s include the opening cysteine and the closing phenylalanine or tryptophan.

>TRBV28|TRBJ2-1
CASSLYLAGGPRNEQFF
>TRBV28|TRBJ2-3
CASQGTPSTDTQYF
>TRBV6-1|TRBJ1-2
CASSREKSNYGYTF
>TRBV20-1|TRBJ2-5
CSVTPGLASTETQYF
>TRBV9|TRBJ2-3
CASSREPGISTDTQYF
>TRBV11-3|TRBJ2-1
CASSTPQGSEQFF
>TRBV19|TRBJ2-1
CASSSREGTSGINYNEQFF
>TRBV29-1|TRBJ1-4
CSVEQTTSEKLFF
>TRBV6-1|TRBJ1-1
CASSEEQGLNTEAFF
>TRBV4-1|TRBJ2-2
CASSQDGSGPELGKLFF
>TRBV7-6|TRBJ2-7
CASSLGGRVHEQYF
>TRBV28|TRBJ2-7
CASTLAGDYEQYF
>TRBV10-2|TRBJ2-3
CGSRRGGSFTDTQYF
>TRBV12-3/TRBV12-4|TRBJ2-1
CASSLRQMGEQFF
>TRBV6-1|TRBJ2-1
CASRGRGVYNEQFF
>TRBV3-1|TRBJ2-5
CASSQGDRPMETQYF
>TRBV28|TRBJ2-3
CASSLPGGSTDKQYF
>TRBV5-1|TRBJ1-2
CASSLEGQGDYGYTF
>TRBV5-6|TRBJ2-7
CASSSGRDGTYEQYF
>TRBV2|TRBJ2-3
CASVVGSYSTDTQYF
>TRBV28|TRBJ2-2
CASSLYSGATGELFF
>TRBV7-2|TRBJ2-1
CASSYHISNEQFF
>TRBV20-1|TRBJ2-7
CSARENGFSYEQYF
>TRBV9|TRBJ2-1
CASSEGDRFYNEQFF
>TRBV13|TRBJ2-5
CASSPHGEETQYF
>TRBV28|TRBJ1-1
CASSLDSAILTEAFF
>TRBV12-3/TRBV12-4|TRBJ2-5
CASSSHLIQETQYF
>TRBV4-3|TRBJ2-7
CASSQADREYEQYF
>TRBV20-1|TRBJ2-3
CSATRLAGGSDTQYF
>TRBV5-4|TRBJ1-3
CASSLDGRRGNTIYF
>TRBV7-2|TRBJ2-7
CASSSHEGYEQYF
>TRBV5-4|TRBJ2-1
CASSTIPGLARNEQFF
>TRBV7-9|TRBJ2-7
CASSYGQGAREQYF
>TRBV7-3|TRBJ1-1
CASSPRQGGLAFF
>TRBV28|TRBJ1-5
CASSFYRRGGDQPQHF
>TRBV7-9|TRBJ1-2
CASSLDTSRGYTF
>TRBV9|TRBJ2-5
CASSVGTAVQETQYF
>TRBV29-1|TRBJ1-1
CSVTTGNTEAFF
>TRBV4-1|TRBJ1-5
CASSQDPAGGTSPQHF
>TRBV7-9|TRBJ1-1
CASSPGYSPEAFF
>TRBV7-8|TRBJ2-2
CASSLRLRESGELFF
>TRBV7-9|TRBJ2-1
CASWGLNNEQFF